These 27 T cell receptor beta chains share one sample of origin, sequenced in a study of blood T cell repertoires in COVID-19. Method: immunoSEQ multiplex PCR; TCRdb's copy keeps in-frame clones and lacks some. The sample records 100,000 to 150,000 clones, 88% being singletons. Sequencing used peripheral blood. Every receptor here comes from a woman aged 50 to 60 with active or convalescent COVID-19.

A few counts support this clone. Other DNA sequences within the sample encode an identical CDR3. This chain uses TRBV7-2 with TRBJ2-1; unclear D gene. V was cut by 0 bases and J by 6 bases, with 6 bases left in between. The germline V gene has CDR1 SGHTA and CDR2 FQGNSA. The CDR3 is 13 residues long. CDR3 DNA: TGTGCCAGCAGCTTAGCTCGCGGCAATGAGCAGTTCTTC. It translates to CASSLARGNEQFF.

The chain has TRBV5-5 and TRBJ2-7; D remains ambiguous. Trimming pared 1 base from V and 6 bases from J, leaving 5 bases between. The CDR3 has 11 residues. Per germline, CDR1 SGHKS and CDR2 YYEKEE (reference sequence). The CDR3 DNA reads TGTGCCAGCAGCTTGAATCGCGAGCAGTACTTC. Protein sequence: CASSLNREQYF. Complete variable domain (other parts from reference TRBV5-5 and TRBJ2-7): DAGVTQSPTHLIKTRGQQVTLRCSPISGHKSVSWYQQVLGQGPQFIFQYYEKEERGRGNFPDRFSARQFPNYSSELNVNALLLGDSALYLCASSLNREQYFGPGTRLTVT.

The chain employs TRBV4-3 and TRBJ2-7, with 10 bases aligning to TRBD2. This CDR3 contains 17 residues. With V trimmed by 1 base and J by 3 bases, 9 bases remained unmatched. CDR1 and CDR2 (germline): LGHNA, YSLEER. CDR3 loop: CASSQGEVAGGLYEQYF. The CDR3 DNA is TGCGCCAGCAGCCAAGGGGAGGTAGCGGGAGGACTCTACGAGCAGTACTTC.

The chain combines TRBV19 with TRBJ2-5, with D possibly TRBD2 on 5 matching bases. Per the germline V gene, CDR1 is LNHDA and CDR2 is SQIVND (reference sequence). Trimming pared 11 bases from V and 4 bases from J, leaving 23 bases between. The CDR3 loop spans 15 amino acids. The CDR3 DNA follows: TGTGCCGCCAGTGAAGGCAGGAGGCCCCGAGAGACCCAGTACTTC. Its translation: CAASEGRRPRETQYF.

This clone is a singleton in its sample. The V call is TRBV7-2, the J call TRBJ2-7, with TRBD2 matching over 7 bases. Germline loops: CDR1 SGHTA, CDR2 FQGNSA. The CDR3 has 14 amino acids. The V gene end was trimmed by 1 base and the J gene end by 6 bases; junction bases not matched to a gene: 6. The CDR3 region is CASSLVSGGGEQYF. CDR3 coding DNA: TGTGCCAGCAGCTTAGTTTCGGGCGGGGGCGAGCAGTACTTC. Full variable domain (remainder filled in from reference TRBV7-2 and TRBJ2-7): GAGVSQSPSNKVTEKGKDVELRCDPISGHTALYWYRQSLGQGLEFLIYFQGNSAPDKSGLPSDRFSAERTGGSVSTLTIQRTQQEDSAVYLCASSLVSGGGEQYFGPGTRLTVT.

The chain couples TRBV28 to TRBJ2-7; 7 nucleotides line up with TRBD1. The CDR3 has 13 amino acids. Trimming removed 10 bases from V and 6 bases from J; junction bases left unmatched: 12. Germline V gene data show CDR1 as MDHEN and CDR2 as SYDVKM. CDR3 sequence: CATLLRGLGEQYF. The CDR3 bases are TGTGCCACCTTACTTAGGGGGCTGGGCGAGCAGTACTTC.

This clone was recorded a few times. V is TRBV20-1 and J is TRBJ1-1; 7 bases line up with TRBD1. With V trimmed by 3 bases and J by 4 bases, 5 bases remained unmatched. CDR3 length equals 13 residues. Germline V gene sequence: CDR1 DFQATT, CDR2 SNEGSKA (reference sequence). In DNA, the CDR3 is TGCAGTGCTAGTGGGACAGTAACCACTGAAGCTTTCTTT. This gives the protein CSASGTVTTEAFF.

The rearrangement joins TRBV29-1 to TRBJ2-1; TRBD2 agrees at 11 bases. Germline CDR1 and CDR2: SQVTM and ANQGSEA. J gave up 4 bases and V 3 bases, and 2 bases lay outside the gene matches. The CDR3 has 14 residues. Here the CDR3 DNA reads TGCAGCGTTGAGACTAGCGGGAATTACAATGAGCAGTTCTTC. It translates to CSVETSGNYNEQFF.

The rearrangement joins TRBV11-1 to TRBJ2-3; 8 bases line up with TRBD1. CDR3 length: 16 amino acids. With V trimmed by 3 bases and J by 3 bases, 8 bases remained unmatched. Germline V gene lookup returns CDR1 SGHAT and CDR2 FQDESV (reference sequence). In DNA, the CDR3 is TGTGCCAGCAGCTTGGGACAGGTTAGGGTGACAGATACGCAGTATTTT. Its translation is CASSLGQVRVTDTQYF.

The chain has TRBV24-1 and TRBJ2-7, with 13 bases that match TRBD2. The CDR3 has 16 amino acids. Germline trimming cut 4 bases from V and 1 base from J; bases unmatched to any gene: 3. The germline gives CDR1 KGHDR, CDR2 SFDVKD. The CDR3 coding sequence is TGTGCCACCAGTGACCCGGGACTAGCGGGGTCCTACGAGCAGTACTTC. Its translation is CATSDPGLAGSYEQYF.

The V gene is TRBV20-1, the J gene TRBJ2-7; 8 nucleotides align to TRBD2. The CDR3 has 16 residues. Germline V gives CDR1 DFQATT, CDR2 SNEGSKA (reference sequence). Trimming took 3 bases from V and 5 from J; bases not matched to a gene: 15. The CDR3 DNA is TGCAGTGCTAGTCCTTTTAGCGGGATAAGGGGCCACGAGCAGTACTTC. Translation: CSASPFSGIRGHEQYF.

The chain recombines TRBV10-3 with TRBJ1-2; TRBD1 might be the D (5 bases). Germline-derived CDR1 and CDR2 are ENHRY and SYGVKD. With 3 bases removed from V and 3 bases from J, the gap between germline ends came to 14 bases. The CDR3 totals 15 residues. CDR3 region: CAISDPGRGDYGYTF. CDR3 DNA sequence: TGTGCCATCAGTGACCCGGGGAGGGGCGACTATGGCTACACCTTC.

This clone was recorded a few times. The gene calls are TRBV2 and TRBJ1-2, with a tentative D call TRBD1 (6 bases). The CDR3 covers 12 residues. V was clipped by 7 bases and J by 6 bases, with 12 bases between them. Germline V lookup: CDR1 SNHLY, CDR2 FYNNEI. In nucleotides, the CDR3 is TGTGCCAGCACCGGGACATGGGATGGCTACACCTTC. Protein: CASTGTWDGYTF.

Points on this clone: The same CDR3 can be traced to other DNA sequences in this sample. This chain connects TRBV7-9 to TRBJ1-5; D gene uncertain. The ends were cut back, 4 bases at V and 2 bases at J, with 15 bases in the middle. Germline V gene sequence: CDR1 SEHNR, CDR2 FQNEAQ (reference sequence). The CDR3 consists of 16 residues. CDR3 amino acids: CASSSGGYIGNQPQHF. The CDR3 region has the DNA TGTGCCAGCAGCTCAGGAGGTTACATCGGCAATCAGCCCCAGCATTTT.

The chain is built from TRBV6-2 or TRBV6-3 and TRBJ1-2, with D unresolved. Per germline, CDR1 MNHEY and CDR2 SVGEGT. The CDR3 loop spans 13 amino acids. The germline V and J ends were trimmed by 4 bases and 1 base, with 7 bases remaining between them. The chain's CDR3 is CASSSGINYGYTF. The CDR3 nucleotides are TGTGCCAGCAGTTCCGGGATTAACTATGGCTACACCTTC.

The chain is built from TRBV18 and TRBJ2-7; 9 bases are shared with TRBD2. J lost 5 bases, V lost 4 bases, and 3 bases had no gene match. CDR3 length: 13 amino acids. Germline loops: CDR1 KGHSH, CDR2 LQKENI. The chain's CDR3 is CASSQREADEQYF. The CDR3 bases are TGTGCCAGCTCACAGCGGGAGGCGGACGAGCAGTACTTC. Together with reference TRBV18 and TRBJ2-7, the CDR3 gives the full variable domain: NAGVMQNPRHLVRRRGQEARLRCSPMKGHSHVYWYRQLPEEGLKFMVYLQKENIIDESGMPKERFSAEFPKEGPSILRIQQVVRGDSAAYFCASSQREADEQYFGPGTRLTVT.

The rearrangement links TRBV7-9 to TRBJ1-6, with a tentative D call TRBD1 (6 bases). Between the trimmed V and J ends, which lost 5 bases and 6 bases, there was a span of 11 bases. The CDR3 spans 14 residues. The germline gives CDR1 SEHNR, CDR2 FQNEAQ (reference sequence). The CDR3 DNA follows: TGTGCCAGCAGCCGAGGACAGATTAATTCACCCCTCCACTTT. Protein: CASSRGQINSPLHF.

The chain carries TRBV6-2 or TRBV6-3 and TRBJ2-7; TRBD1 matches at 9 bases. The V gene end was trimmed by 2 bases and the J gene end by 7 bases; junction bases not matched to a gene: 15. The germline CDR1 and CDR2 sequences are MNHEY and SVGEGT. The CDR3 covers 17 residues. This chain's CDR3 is CASSYGTGSRVWEEQYF. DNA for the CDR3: TGTGCCAGCAGTTACGGGACAGGGTCTCGAGTCTGGGAAGAGCAGTACTTC.

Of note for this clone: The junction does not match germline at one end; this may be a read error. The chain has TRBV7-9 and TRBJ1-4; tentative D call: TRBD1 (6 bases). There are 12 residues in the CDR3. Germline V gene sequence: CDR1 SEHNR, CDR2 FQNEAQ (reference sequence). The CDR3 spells CAGSSLTGELFF. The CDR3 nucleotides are TGTGCCGGCAGCTCACTGACAGGTGAACTGTTTTTT.

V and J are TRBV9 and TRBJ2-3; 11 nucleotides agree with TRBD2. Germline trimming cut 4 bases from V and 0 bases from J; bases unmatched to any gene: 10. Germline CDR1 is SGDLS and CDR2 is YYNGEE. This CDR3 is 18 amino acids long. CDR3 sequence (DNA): TGTGCCAGCAGCCCGCCAACCTCTAGCGGGGGGAGCACAGATACGCAGTATTTT. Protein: CASSPPTSSGGSTDTQYF.

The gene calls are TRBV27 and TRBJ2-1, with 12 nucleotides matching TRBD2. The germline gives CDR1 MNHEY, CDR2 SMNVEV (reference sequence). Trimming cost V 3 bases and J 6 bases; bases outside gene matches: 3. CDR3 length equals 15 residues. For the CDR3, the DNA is TGTGCCAGCAGTTTTGGGACTAGCGGGTCCAATGAGCAGTTCTTC. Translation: CASSFGTSGSNEQFF.

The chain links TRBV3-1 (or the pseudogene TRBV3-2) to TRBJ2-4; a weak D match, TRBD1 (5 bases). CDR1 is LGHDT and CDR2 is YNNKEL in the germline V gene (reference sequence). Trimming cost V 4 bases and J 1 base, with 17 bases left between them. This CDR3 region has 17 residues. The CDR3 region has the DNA TGTGCCAGCAGCCTAGGTACAGGTGGGATGGCCAAAAACATTCAGTACTTC. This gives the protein CASSLGTGGMAKNIQYF.

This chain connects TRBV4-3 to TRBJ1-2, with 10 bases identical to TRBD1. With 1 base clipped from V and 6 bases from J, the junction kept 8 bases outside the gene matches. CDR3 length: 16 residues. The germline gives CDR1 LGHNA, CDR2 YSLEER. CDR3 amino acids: CASSQVWDRGLDGYTF. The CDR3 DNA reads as TGCGCCAGCAGCCAAGTCTGGGACAGGGGATTGGATGGCTACACCTTC.

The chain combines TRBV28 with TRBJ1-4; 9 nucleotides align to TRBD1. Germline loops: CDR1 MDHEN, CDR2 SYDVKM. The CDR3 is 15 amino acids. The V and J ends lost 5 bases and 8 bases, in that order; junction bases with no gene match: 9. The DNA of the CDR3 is TGTGCCAGCAGTGAGGATGACAGGGGGGGGGAAAAACTGTTTTTT. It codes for CASSEDDRGGEKLFF.

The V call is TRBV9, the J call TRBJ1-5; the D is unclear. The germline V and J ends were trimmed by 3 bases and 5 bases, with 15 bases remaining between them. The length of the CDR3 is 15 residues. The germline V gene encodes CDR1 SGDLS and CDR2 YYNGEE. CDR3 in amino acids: CASSAQPGYDQPQHF. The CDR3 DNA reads TGTGCCAGCAGCGCCCAACCCGGGTACGATCAGCCCCAGCATTTT.

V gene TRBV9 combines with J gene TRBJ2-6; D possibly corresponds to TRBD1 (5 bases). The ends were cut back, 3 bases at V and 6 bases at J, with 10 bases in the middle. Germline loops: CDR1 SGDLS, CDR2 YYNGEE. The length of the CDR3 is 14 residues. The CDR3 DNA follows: TGTGCCAGCAGCGGCAGGGAAGCGGCCAACGTCCTGACTTTC. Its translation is CASSGREAANVLTF.

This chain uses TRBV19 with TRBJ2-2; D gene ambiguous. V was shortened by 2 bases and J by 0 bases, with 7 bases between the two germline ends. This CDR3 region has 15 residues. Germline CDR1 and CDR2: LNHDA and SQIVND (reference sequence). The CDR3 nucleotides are TGTGCCAGTAGTATATCCCTTACGAACACCGGGGAGCTGTTTTTT. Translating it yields CASSISLTNTGELFF.